This TCR beta chain appears in the sequencing data of a study of OX40 agonist ivuxolimab in advanced cancers. Study at large: Having had anti-PD-1, anti-PD-L1 or anti-CTLA-4 therapy before was allowed, and roughly 40% had some. Three patients, one with hepatocellular carcinoma and two with cutaneous melanoma, achieved partial responses.

The protocol was immunoSEQ multiplex PCR, while the TCRdb copy is restricted to in-frame clones and leaves out a portion. The table records 80,000 or so clones, approximately 85% of them present only once. Findings and caveats of the study: The study did not work out the antigen specificity of the expanded peripheral T cells. Partly responding patients at 0.1-3.0 mg/kg showed some of the smallest clonal expansion.

Notes on this clone: Its cognate antigen is unknown.

Germline loops: CDR1 SGHRS, CDR2 YFSETQ. V was clipped by 4 bases and J by 2 bases; unmatched bases: 9. The CDR3 has 17 amino acids. The input for sequencing was CD4+ or CD8+ T cells sorted from blood, taken in a trial of the OX40 agonist ivuxolimab. J is TRBJ2-2 and V is TRBV5-1; 9 bases are a match to TRBD2. The sequence was obtained from an adult with an advanced solid tumor such as melanoma, head and neck, liver or kidney cancer. The CDR3 sequence is CASSGFSGGLNTGELFF. Here the CDR3 DNA reads TGCGCCAGCAGCGGTTTCAGCGGGGGGCTAAACACCGGGGAGCTGTTTTTT.